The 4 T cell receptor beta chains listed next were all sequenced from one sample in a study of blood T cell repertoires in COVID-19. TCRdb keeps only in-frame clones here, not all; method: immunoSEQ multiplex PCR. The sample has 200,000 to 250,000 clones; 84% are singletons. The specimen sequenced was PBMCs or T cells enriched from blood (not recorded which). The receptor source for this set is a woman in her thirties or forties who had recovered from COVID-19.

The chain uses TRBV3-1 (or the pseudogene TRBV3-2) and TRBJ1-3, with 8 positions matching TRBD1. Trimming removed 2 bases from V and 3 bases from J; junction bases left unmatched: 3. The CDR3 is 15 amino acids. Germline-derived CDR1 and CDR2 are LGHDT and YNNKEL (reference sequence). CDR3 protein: CASSQMTGVGNTIYF. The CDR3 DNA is TGTGCCAGCAGCCAAATGACAGGGGTTGGAAACACCATATATTTT.

The CDR3 spells CASSMTGETQYF. The CDR3 nucleotides read TGTGCCAGCAGTATGACGGGAGAGACCCAGTACTTC. The rearrangement joins TRBV6-5 to TRBJ2-5; no reliable D call. The CDR3 runs 12 residues. The germline V gene has CDR1 MNHEY and CDR2 SVGAGI. V was pared by 5 bases and J by 4 bases, with 8 bases between.

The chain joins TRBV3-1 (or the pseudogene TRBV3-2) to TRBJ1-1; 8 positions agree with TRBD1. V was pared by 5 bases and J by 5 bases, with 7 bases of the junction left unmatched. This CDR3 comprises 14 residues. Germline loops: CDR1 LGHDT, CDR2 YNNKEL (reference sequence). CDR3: CASSYEQGDTEAFF. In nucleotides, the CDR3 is TGTGCCAGCAGCTACGAACAGGGGGATACTGAAGCTTTCTTT.

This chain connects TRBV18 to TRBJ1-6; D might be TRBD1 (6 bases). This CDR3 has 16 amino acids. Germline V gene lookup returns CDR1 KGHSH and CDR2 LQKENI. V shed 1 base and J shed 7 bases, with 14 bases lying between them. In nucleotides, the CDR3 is TGTGCCAGCTCACCACAGAAGACAGGTCAGAATTCACCCCTCCACTTT. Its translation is CASSPQKTGQNSPLHF.